A selection of T cell receptor beta chains follows, all from one sample in a study of neoadjuvant anti-PD-1 for oral cavity cancer. Assay: immunoSEQ multiplex PCR; the TCRdb copy retains only in-frame clones and omits some. The sample has tens of thousands of clones; 25% to 35% are singletons. Source: tumor tissue, taken after nivolumab (anti-PD-1) treatment. These receptors all stem from a person between 40 and 85 years old with oral cavity squamous cell carcinoma. CDR3s include the opening cysteine and the closing phenylalanine or tryptophan. A D gene is named only where the DNA matches it firmly. Clone size is not always given. Where it is, it says once, few, many or a class for expanded clones.

cdr3_aa	cdr3_nt	v_call	j_call	d_call	clone_size
CASSPPDRPSNQPQHF	TGTGCCAGCTCACCACCGGACAGACCTAGCAATCAGCCCCAGCATTTT	TRBV18	TRBJ1-5	.	few
CASSRTGGNNEKLFF	TGTGCCAGCAGCCGTACAGGGGGCAATAATGAAAAACTGTTTTTT	TRBV7-9	TRBJ1-4	TRBD1	few
CASSLEGSGSYNEQFF	TGTGCCAGCAGCTTAGAAGGTAGCGGGTCCTACAATGAGCAGTTCTTC	TRBV11-2	TRBJ2-1	TRBD2	.
CASRQTGTVSSQPQHF	TGTGCCAGCAGGCAAACCGGGACCGTATCTTCTCAGCCCCAGCATTTT	TRBV28	TRBJ1-5	.	.
CASSLEGDRPLHF	TGCGCCAGCAGCTTGGAGGGGGACAGGCCACTCCACTTT	TRBV5-1	TRBJ1-6	TRBD1	medium-sized
CAWSSGRGLGYTF	TGTGCCTGGAGTTCTGGCCGGGGTTTGGGCTACACCTTC	TRBV30	TRBJ1-2	.	few
CASRRGGQTGGYTF	TGTGCCAGCAGAAGGGGGGGACAGACGGGCGGCTACACCTTC	TRBV27	TRBJ1-2	TRBD1	few
CASSPSPGNSPLHF	TGTGCCAGCAGTCCATCCCCTGGGAATTCACCCCTCCACTTT	TRBV6-4	TRBJ1-6	.	.
CASRLREGPHNQPQHF	TGTGCCAGCCGACTTCGGGAGGGTCCCCACAATCAGCCCCAGCATTTT	TRBV19	TRBJ1-5	.	.
CAWSTPPQPQHF	TGTGCCTGGAGTACCCCTCCTCAGCCCCAGCATTTT	TRBV30	TRBJ1-5	.	few
CASSQDTGAEGSQTYEQYF	TGTGCCAGCAGCCAAGACACAGGGGCCGAAGGAAGCCAAACCTACGAGCAGTACTTC	TRBV14	TRBJ2-7	TRBD1	once
CASRRLEGREQYF	TGTGCCAGCAGACGCCTGGAGGGCCGCGAGCAGTACTTC	TRBV11-2	TRBJ2-7	.	.
CASSGTSGSAYEQYF	TGTGCCAGCAGCGGGACTAGCGGGAGCGCCTACGAGCAGTACTTC	TRBV2	TRBJ2-7	TRBD2	.
CASSSGGGGSSYEQYF	TGTGCCAGCAGCTCCGGAGGGGGCGGGAGCTCCTACGAGCAGTACTTC	TRBV7-2	TRBJ2-7	.	.
CASSLMGPRNSPLHF	TGTGCCAGCAGCTTAATGGGACCGAGGAATTCACCCCTCCACTTT	TRBV7-3	TRBJ1-6	.	medium-sized
CASSRGQARETQYF	TGTGCCAGCAGCCGGGGACAGGCGCGAGAGACCCAGTACTTC	TRBV4-2	TRBJ2-5	TRBD1	few
CASSPRGLAGGITDTQYF	TGTGCCAGCAGCCCCCGGGGACTAGCGGGGGGGATCACAGATACGCAGTATTTT	TRBV7-9	TRBJ2-3	TRBD2	.
CASSSDRGLGGYTF	TGTGCCAGCAGCTCAGACAGGGGGTTGGGTGGCTACACCTTC	TRBV5-6	TRBJ1-2	TRBD1	few
CASPRQGAGYGYTF	TGTGCCAGTCCCCGACAGGGGGCGGGCTATGGCTACACCTTC	TRBV19	TRBJ1-2	TRBD1	.
CASSEPGASYGYTF	TGTGCCAGCAGTGAACCAGGGGCAAGCTATGGCTACACCTTC	TRBV2	TRBJ1-2	.	.
CASSPMGTVARQPQHF	TGCGCCAGCAGCCCGATGGGGACTGTTGCGAGACAGCCCCAGCATTTT	TRBV4-1	TRBJ1-5	.	.
CAWSVAGGSTDTQYF	TGTGCCTGGAGTGTAGCCGGCGGTTCCACAGATACGCAGTATTTT	TRBV30	TRBJ2-3	.	.
CASSQGYSGVHNEQFF	TGTGCCAGCAGCCAAGGGTACTCGGGAGTCCACAATGAGCAGTTCTTC	TRBV14	TRBJ2-1	.	.
CASSVVDEQYF	TGCGCCAGCAGTGTGGTCGACGAGCAGTACTTC	TRBV10-2	TRBJ2-7	.	.
CAWSGGSGTEAFF	TGTGCCTGGAGTGGGGGGAGTGGCACTGAAGCTTTCTTT	TRBV30	TRBJ1-1	.	.
CASSRGTGAGETQYF	TGTGCCAGCAGCCGCGGGACAGGGGCGGGAGAGACCCAGTACTTC	TRBV5-4	TRBJ2-5	TRBD1	few
CASSQLLDEQYF	TGTGCCAGCTCCCAGCTCCTCGACGAGCAGTACTTC	TRBV18	TRBJ2-7	.	few
CASSSSQGSHEQYF	TGTGCCAGCAGCTCCTCTCAGGGGAGCCACGAGCAGTACTTC	TRBV7-2	TRBJ2-7	.	many
CASSPAGVRDTQYF	TGTGCCAGCAGCCCAGCGGGGGTGAGGGATACGCAGTATTTT	TRBV11-2	TRBJ2-3	TRBD2	many
CARKVWQTNSPLHF	TGTGCCAGGAAAGTGTGGCAGACTAATTCACCCCTCCACTTT	TRBV27	TRBJ1-6	.	few
CASSSGTGYPGELFF	TGTGCCAGCAGCTCCGGGACAGGCTACCCCGGGGAGCTGTTTTTT	TRBV11-2	TRBJ2-2	TRBD1	few
CAWSKKDGNTIYF	TGTGCCTGGAGTAAGAAAGATGGAAACACCATATATTTT	TRBV30	TRBJ1-3	.	few
CASSYSRAGAYEQYF	TGTGCCAGCAGTTACTCGAGGGCGGGGGCCTACGAGCAGTACTTC	TRBV6-6	TRBJ2-7	TRBD2	.
CARSHRGEPFNQPQHF	TGTGCCAGAAGCCATCGGGGCGAGCCGTTCAATCAGCCCCAGCATTTT	TRBV5-3	TRBJ1-5	.	.